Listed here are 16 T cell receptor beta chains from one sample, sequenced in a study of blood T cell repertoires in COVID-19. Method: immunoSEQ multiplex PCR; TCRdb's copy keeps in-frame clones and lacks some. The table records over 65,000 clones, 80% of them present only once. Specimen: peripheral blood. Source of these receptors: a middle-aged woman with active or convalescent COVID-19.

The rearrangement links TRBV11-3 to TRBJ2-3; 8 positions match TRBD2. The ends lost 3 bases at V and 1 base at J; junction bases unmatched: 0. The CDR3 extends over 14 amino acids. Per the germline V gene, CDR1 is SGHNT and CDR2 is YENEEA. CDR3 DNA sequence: TGTGCCAGCAGCTTCGGGGGGGGCACAGATACGCAGTATTTT. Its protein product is CASSFGGGTDTQYF.

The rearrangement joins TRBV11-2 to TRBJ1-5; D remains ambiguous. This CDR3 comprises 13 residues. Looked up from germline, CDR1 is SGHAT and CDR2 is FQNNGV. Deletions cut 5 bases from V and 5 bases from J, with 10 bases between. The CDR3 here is CASSTGIDQPQHF. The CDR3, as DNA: TGTGCCAGCAGCACCGGGATCGATCAGCCCCAGCATTTT.

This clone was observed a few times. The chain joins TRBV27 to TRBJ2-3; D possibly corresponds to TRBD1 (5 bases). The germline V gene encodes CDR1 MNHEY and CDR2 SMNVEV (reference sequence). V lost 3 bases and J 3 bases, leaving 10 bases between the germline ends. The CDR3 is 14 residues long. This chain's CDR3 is CASSLMQGTDTQYF. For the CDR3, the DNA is TGTGCCAGCAGTTTGATGCAGGGAACAGATACGCAGTATTTT.

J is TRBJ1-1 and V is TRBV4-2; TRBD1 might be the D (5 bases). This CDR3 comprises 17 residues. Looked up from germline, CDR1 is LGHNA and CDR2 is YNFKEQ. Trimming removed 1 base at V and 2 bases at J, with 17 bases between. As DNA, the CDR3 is TGTGCCAGCAGCCAAGGCCACCGGGACTTCCGTAACACTGAAGCTTTCTTT. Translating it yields CASSQGHRDFRNTEAFF.

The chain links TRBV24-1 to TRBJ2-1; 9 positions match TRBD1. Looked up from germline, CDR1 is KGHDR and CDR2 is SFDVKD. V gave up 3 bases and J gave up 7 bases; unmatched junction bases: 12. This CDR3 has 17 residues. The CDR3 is CATSDHPDRGRLNEQFF. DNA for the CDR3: TGTGCCACCAGTGATCACCCCGACAGGGGGAGACTGAATGAGCAGTTCTTC.

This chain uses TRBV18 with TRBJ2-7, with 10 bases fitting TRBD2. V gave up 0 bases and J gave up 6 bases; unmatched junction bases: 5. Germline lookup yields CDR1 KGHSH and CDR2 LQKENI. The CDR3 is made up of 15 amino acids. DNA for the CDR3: TGTGCCAGCTCACCACCCCAGCGGGAGGGCCTCGAGCAGTACTTC. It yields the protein CASSPPQREGLEQYF.

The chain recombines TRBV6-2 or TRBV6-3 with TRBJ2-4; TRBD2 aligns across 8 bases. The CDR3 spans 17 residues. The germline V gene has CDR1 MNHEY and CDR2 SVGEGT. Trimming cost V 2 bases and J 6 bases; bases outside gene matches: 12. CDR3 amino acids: CASSYAPVGGALNIQYF. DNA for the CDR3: TGTGCCAGCAGTTACGCCCCCGTCGGGGGGGCCTTAAACATTCAGTACTTC.

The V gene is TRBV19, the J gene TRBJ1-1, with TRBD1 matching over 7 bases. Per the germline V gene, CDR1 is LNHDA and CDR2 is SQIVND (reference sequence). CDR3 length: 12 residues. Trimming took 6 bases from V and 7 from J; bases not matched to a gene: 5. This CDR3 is CASRGDRLEAFF. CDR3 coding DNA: TGTGCCAGTAGGGGGGACAGACTTGAAGCTTTCTTT.

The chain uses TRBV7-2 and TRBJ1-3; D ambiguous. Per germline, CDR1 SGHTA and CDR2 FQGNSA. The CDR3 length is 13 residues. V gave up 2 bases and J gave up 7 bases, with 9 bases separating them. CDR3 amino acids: CASSLFPVNTIYF. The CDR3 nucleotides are TGTGCCAGCAGCTTATTTCCAGTGAACACCATATATTTT. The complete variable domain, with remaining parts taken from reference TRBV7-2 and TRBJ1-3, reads GAGVSQSPSNKVTEKGKDVELRCDPISGHTALYWYRQSLGQGLEFLIYFQGNSAPDKSGLPSDRFSAERTGGSVSTLTIQRTQQEDSAVYLCASSLFPVNTIYFGEGSWLTVV.

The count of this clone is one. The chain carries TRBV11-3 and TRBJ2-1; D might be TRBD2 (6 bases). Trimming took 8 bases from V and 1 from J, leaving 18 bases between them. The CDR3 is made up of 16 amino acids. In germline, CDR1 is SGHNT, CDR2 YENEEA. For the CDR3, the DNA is TGTGCCAGCTCGACCGGGACTGAGATTTCCTACAATGAGCAGTTCTTC. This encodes CASSTGTEISYNEQFF.

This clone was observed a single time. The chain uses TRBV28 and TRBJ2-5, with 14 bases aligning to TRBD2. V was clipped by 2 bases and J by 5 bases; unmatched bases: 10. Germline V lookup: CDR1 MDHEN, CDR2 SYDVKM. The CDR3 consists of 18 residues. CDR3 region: CASSLPPGLAGEVETQYF. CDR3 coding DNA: TGTGCCAGCAGTTTACCCCCGGGACTAGCGGGGGAAGTGGAGACCCAGTACTTC.

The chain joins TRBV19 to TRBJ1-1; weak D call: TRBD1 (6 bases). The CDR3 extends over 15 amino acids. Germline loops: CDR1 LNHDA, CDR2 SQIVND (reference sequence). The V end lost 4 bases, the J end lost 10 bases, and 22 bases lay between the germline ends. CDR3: CASSKGGWLKGGAFF. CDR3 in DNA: TGTGCCAGTAGTAAGGGGGGGTGGCTCAAAGGAGGAGCTTTCTTT.

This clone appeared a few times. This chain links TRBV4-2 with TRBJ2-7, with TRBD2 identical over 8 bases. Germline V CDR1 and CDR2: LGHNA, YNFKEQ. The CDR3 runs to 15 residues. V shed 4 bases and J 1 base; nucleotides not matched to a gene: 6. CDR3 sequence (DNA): TGTGCCAGCAGCCGGGAGGTAGCGGGGTCCTACGAGCAGTACTTC. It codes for CASSREVAGSYEQYF.

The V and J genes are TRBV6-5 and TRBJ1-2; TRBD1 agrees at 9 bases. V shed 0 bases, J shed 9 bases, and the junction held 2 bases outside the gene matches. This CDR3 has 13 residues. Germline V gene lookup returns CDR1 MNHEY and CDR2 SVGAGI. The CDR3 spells CASSYSGTGSYTF. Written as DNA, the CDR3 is TGTGCCAGCAGTTACTCCGGGACAGGGAGCTACACCTTC.

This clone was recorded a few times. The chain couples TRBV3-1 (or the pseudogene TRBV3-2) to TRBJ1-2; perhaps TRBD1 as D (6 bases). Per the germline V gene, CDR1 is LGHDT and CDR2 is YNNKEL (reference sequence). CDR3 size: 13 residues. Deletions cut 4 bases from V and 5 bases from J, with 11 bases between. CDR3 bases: TGTGCCAGCAGCCTCCGGACAGCATATGGCTACACCTTC. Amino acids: CASSLRTAYGYTF.

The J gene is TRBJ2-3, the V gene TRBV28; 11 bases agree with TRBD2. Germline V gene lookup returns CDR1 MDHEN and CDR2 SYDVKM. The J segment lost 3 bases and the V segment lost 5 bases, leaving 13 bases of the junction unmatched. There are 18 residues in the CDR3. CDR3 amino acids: CASSPVELAGDGTDTQYF. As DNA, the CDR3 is TGTGCCAGCAGTCCGGTAGAACTAGCGGGAGATGGTACAGATACGCAGTATTTT.